One and the same sample provided the 29 T cell receptor beta chains below, sequenced in a study of shared clonotypes between healthy human individuals. Method: immunoSEQ multiplex PCR; TCRdb's copy keeps in-frame clones and lacks some. The sample consists of approximately 2.5 million clones, 90% to 95% of them appearing once. Material: naive CD4+ T cells sorted from blood. Subset described: CD45RA+ positively selected. All receptors come from a man aged 18 to 30 in good health.

The chain recombines TRBV6-5 with TRBJ1-5; unclear D gene. Germline V gene lookup returns CDR1 MNHEY and CDR2 SVGAGI. The CDR3 extends over 15 amino acids. Trimming stripped 9 bases from V and 0 bases from J, with 15 bases between. For the CDR3, the DNA is TGTGCCAGTGGGTACGATAGGAATAGCAATCAGCCCCAGCATTTT. Protein sequence: CASGYDRNSNQPQHF.

V usage is TRBV5-1 and J usage is TRBJ2-2; possible D gene TRBD1, 6 bases. The germline V gene has CDR1 SGHRS and CDR2 YFSETQ. Deletions cut 4 bases from V and 6 bases from J, with 13 bases between. This CDR3 comprises 14 residues. This chain's CDR3 is CASSPQGSAGELFF. CDR3 DNA sequence: TGCGCCAGCAGCCCACAGGGAAGCGCCGGGGAGCTGTTTTTT.

This chain links TRBV4-1 with TRBJ2-3; 8 nucleotides align to TRBD2. CDR3 size: 22 residues. The V and J ends lost 3 bases and 2 bases, in that order; junction bases with no gene match: 25. Germline CDR1 and CDR2: MGHRA and YSYEKL. CDR3: CASSHYARASGRPGGATDTQYF. In DNA form, the CDR3 reads TGCGCCAGCAGCCACTATGCTCGGGCTAGCGGGCGGCCCGGGGGGGCCACAGATACGCAGTATTTT.

Concerning this clone itself: The same CDR3 is also encoded by other DNA sequences in this sample. The chain uses TRBV7-2 and TRBJ2-2, with 7 bases fitting TRBD1. The germline V gene encodes CDR1 SGHTA and CDR2 FQGNSA. V gave up 0 bases and J gave up 6 bases; unmatched junction bases: 1. This CDR3 comprises 14 residues. CDR3 in DNA: TGTGCCAGCAGCTTAGCCGGGACAGCCGGGGAGCTGTTTTTT. Protein sequence: CASSLAGTAGELFF.

The chain joins TRBV7-9 to TRBJ1-4; a weak D match, TRBD1 (5 bases). The CDR3 loop spans 16 amino acids. Per germline, CDR1 SEHNR and CDR2 FQNEAQ (reference sequence). V was trimmed by 5 bases and J by 1 base, leaving 14 bases between them. CDR3 sequence reads: CASSTVGTVTNEKLFF. The DNA for the CDR3 is TGTGCCAGCAGCACCGTTGGGACTGTAACTAATGAAAAACTGTTTTTT.

The chain recombines TRBV18 with TRBJ1-1, with 10 bases matching TRBD1. The junction had 7 bases not matched to a gene; V was cut back by 1 base and J by 5 bases. There are 16 residues in the CDR3. Germline V lookup: CDR1 KGHSH, CDR2 LQKENI. CDR3 nucleotide sequence: TGTGCCAGCTCACCACGTAACTCGGACAGGGGGACTGAAGCTTTCTTT. This codes for CASSPRNSDRGTEAFF.

This chain joins TRBV28 and TRBJ1-1, with D unresolved. The CDR3 is 11 residues long. V gave up 8 bases and J gave up 2 bases, with 6 bases separating them. Germline V lookup: CDR1 MDHEN, CDR2 SYDVKM. CDR3 amino acids: CASGRNTEAFF. The CDR3 bases are TGTGCCAGCGGCAGAAACACTGAAGCTTTCTTT.

The chain has TRBV23-1 and TRBJ2-2; a weak D match, TRBD1 (6 bases). TRBV23-1 counts as an open reading frame of uncertain function. V dropped 5 bases and J dropped 2 bases, with 15 bases sitting between them. This CDR3 is 16 amino acids long. In DNA, the CDR3 is TGCGCCAGCAGTTGGGATACAGGGAAAAACACCGGGGAGCTGTTTTTT. Translating it yields CASSWDTGKNTGELFF.

The rearrangement joins TRBV9 to TRBJ1-2; no clear D. Looked up from germline, CDR1 is SGDLS and CDR2 is YYNGEE. The CDR3 extends over 13 amino acids. Between the trimmed V and J ends, which lost 3 bases and 4 bases, there was a span of 10 bases. In nucleotides, the CDR3 is TGTGCCAGCAGCGAAGGGAGAGGCTATGGCTACACCTTC. This encodes CASSEGRGYGYTF.

In regard to this clone: Other DNA sequences from this sample encode an identical CDR3 as well. The J gene is TRBJ2-1, the V gene TRBV7-9; no reliable D call. CDR3 size: 11 residues. V lost 4 bases and J 4 bases, leaving 2 bases between the germline ends. Germline loops: CDR1 SEHNR, CDR2 FQNEAQ (reference sequence). The CDR3 nucleotides read TGTGCCAGCAGCTATTACAATGAGCAGTTCTTC. Translation: CASSYYNEQFF.

The chain has TRBV10-3 and TRBJ2-2, with D perhaps assigned TRBD1 or TRBD2 (5 bases each). The V end was cut by 6 bases, the J end by 0 bases, with 8 bases between. Germline V gives CDR1 ENHRY, CDR2 SYGVKD. The CDR3 is 14 residues long. CDR3 protein: CAIRSGPNTGELFF. In DNA, the CDR3 is TGTGCCATCAGGTCGGGGCCGAACACCGGGGAGCTGTTTTTT.

The CDR3 DNA is TGTGCCAGCAGTTTATCGATTAGGGCTGAGACCCAGTACTTC. Amino acids: CASSLSIRAETQYF. The chain uses TRBV27 and TRBJ2-5, with unresolved D. Germline loops: CDR1 MNHEY, CDR2 SMNVEV (reference sequence). The CDR3 is 14 amino acids. V was clipped by 0 bases and J by 5 bases, with 10 bases between them.

The chain is built from TRBV5-1 and TRBJ2-3; possibly TRBD1 or TRBD2 for D (5 bases each). The CDR3 is 15 residues long. Trimming left V 5 bases short and J 6 bases short, with 19 bases between. The germline V gene has CDR1 SGHRS and CDR2 YFSETQ. The DNA of the CDR3 is TGCGCCAGCAGTACTGGGACCAGCAAGGGGGATACGCAGTATTTT. Its protein product is CASSTGTSKGDTQYF.

The chain links TRBV7-2 to TRBJ1-6, with 8 bases identical to TRBD1. The length of the CDR3 is 14 residues. The germline V gene encodes CDR1 SGHTA and CDR2 FQGNSA. Trimming cost V 1 base and J 10 bases; bases outside gene matches: 3. CDR3 in amino acids: CASSLDRGWSPLHF. CDR3 bases: TGTGCCAGCAGCTTAGACAGGGGGTGGTCACCCCTCCACTTT.

This chain joins TRBV4-1 and TRBJ2-2; TRBD2 matches at 7 bases. The CDR3 totals 17 residues. Trimming cost V 0 bases and J 7 bases; bases outside gene matches: 11. The germline V gene encodes CDR1 MGHRA and CDR2 YSYEKL. The CDR3 loop reads CASSQDGPAGLGGELFF. The CDR3 DNA reads as TGCGCCAGCAGCCAAGATGGACCAGCGGGATTGGGCGGGGAGCTGTTTTTT.

The chain has TRBV5-4 and TRBJ2-3; TRBD2 matches 9 bases. The CDR3 length is 17 residues. CDR1 and CDR2 from the germline V gene are SGHNT and YYREEE (reference sequence). Trimming at V came to 4 bases and at J to 4 bases, leaving 13 bases not matched to a gene. The CDR3 loop is CASSPHAGGGASDTQYF. For the CDR3, the DNA is TGTGCCAGCAGCCCCCACGCCGGCGGGGGGGCCTCAGATACGCAGTATTTT.

CDR3 region: CATKGALTEAFF. CDR3 nucleotides: TGTGCCACCAAGGGGGCCCTCACTGAAGCTTTCTTT. J is TRBJ1-1 and V is TRBV6-5; 7 bases line up with TRBD1. CDR1 is MNHEY, CDR2 SVGAGI, per germline. V was pared by 10 bases and J by 4 bases, with 6 bases of the junction left unmatched. The CDR3 totals 12 residues.

The chain couples TRBV18 to TRBJ2-3, with TRBD1 matching over 10 bases. The germline gives CDR1 KGHSH, CDR2 LQKENI. The CDR3 consists of 16 residues. Trimming took 0 bases from V and 7 from J; bases not matched to a gene: 7. The CDR3 loop is CASSPPGTGAPYTQYF. DNA of the CDR3: TGTGCCAGCTCACCACCCGGGACAGGGGCTCCCTATACGCAGTATTTT.

The J gene is TRBJ2-1, the V gene TRBV7-9; TRBD2 matches at 12 bases. The V gene end was trimmed by 1 base and the J gene end by 5 bases; junction bases not matched to a gene: 9. The CDR3 totals 18 residues. The germline V gene encodes CDR1 SEHNR and CDR2 FQNEAQ (reference sequence). CDR3 DNA: TGTGCCAGCAGCTTAGGAAGACTAGCGGGAGATTGGAACAATGAGCAGTTCTTC. Translated, it gives CASSLGRLAGDWNNEQFF.

A note on this clone: Other DNA sequences within the sample encode an identical CDR3. The chain links TRBV30 to TRBJ1-6; no reliable D call. Germline V gene lookup returns CDR1 GTSNPN and CDR2 SVGIG (reference sequence). The CDR3 extends over 13 amino acids. Trimming removed 1 base at V and 4 bases at J, with 5 bases between. Here the CDR3 DNA reads TGTGCCTGGAGTGGGCAGTATAATTCACCCCTCCACTTT. As protein: CAWSGQYNSPLHF.

The CDR3 spells CASSQDWNRAATNEKLFF. The CDR3 DNA follows: TGCGCCAGCAGCCAAGATTGGAACAGAGCGGCAACTAATGAAAAACTGTTTTTT. This chain links TRBV4-3 with TRBJ1-4; unclear D gene. This CDR3 region has 18 residues. The V gene lost 0 bases and the J gene lost 0 bases, with 14 bases spanning the gap. Germline CDR1 and CDR2: LGHNA and YSLEER.

This chain connects TRBV29-1 to TRBJ1-2; no firm D call. The ends were cut back, 4 bases at V and 4 bases at J, with 10 bases in the middle. The CDR3 has 12 residues. CDR1 and CDR2 (germline): SQVTM, ANQGSEA. The CDR3 reads CSVGSGSYGYTF. The CDR3 region has the DNA TGCAGCGTTGGTTCTGGGTCCTATGGCTACACCTTC. Complete variable domain (other parts from reference TRBV29-1 and TRBJ1-2): SAVISQKPSRDICQRGTSLTIQCQVDSQVTMMFWYRQQPGQSLTLIATANQGSEATYESGFVIDKFPISRPNLTFSTLTVSNMSPEDSSIYLCSVGSGSYGYTFGSGTRLTVV.

This clone was counted once. The chain carries TRBV25-1 and TRBJ2-2; D unclear. The germline CDR1 and CDR2 sequences are MGHDK and SYGVNS. The CDR3 totals 15 residues. V lost 3 bases and J lost 5, with 13 bases in between. The CDR3 region is CASSDPTTLTGELFF. CDR3 coding DNA: TGTGCCAGCAGTGACCCGACAACTCTAACCGGGGAGCTGTTTTTT.

A few counts support this clone. The same CDR3 arises from other DNA sequences in this sample as well. The chain employs TRBV18 and TRBJ1-2; tentatively, D is TRBD1 (5 bases). Per the germline V gene, CDR1 is KGHSH and CDR2 is LQKENI. V was cut by 3 bases and J by 4 bases, with 12 bases left in between. This CDR3 is 14 amino acids long. The CDR3 nucleotides read TGTGCCAGCTCACCGGAGGGGCAGGGCTATGGCTACACCTTC. Protein: CASSPEGQGYGYTF.

In DNA, the CDR3 is TGTGCCAGCAGCCAGTTTGTTAGCGGAACTTGGAATACGCAGTATTTT. This encodes CASSQFVSGTWNTQYF. The chain joins TRBV28 to TRBJ2-3; possibly TRBD2 for D (6 bases). The CDR3 has 16 amino acids. Looked up from germline, CDR1 is MDHEN and CDR2 is SYDVKM. Trimming took 6 bases from V and 7 from J, leaving 23 bases between them. Full variable domain (remainder filled in from reference TRBV28 and TRBJ2-3): DVKVTQSSRYLVKRTGEKVFLECVQDMDHENMFWYRQDPGLGLRLIYFSYDVKMKEKGDIPEGYSVSREKKERFSLILESASTNQTSMYLCASSQFVSGTWNTQYFGPGTRLTVL.

The V gene is TRBV4-1, the J gene TRBJ2-7, with D possibly being TRBD1 or TRBD2 (5 bases each). The CDR3 consists of 15 residues. Trimming cost V 3 bases and J 3 bases, with 15 bases left between them. The germline V gene encodes CDR1 MGHRA and CDR2 YSYEKL. CDR3: CASSQGRGEGYEQYF. In DNA form, the CDR3 reads TGCGCCAGCAGCCAGGGAAGGGGAGAAGGCTACGAGCAGTACTTC.

Regarding this clone: In the same sample, other DNA sequences code for this CDR3. V gene TRBV10-3 combines with J gene TRBJ2-7; no reliable D call. This CDR3 comprises 12 residues. The germline V gene has CDR1 ENHRY and CDR2 SYGVKD. The V end lost 2 bases, the J end lost 2 bases, and 4 bases lay between the germline ends. The CDR3 protein is CAISEGAYEQYF. In DNA form, the CDR3 reads TGTGCCATCAGTGAGGGGGCCTACGAGCAGTACTTC.

This chain connects TRBV11-2 to TRBJ2-2; no reliable D call. V shed 0 bases and J shed 5 bases, with 4 bases lying between them. The CDR3 runs to 13 residues. Germline V gene sequence: CDR1 SGHAT, CDR2 FQNNGV. The CDR3 is CASSLDYTGELFF. DNA for the CDR3: TGTGCCAGCAGCTTAGACTATACCGGGGAGCTGTTTTTT.

J is TRBJ1-2 and V is TRBV7-8; perhaps TRBD1 as D (5 bases). CDR1 is SGHVS, CDR2 FQNEAQ, per germline. The ends were cut back, 1 base at V and 3 bases at J, with 9 bases in the middle. The length of the CDR3 is 14 residues. The CDR3 nucleotides are TGTGCCAGCAGCTTAGGGAGGGGCTACTATGGCTACACCTTC. It encodes CASSLGRGYYGYTF.